This is a list of T cell receptor beta chains from one sample in a study of T-cell memory formation after mild COVID-19. MiXCR, applied by TCRdb to the 5' RACE reads, yields one record per CDR3 protein. The table shows 170,000 or so distinct CDR3 sequences, with over 20% occurring only once. Specimen: PBMCs or a T cell subset sorted from them (not recorded which). These receptors all stem from an adult woman who had mild COVID-19 (a few samples of this study predate the infection). Cell type and time point are not known. The CDR3 runs from the conserved cysteine through the conserved F or W. D genes are given only for firm matches. Clone size is not always given. Where it is, it says once, few, many or a class for expanded clones.

few	.	TRBJ2-1	TRBV2	CARGGEAGSYNEQFF	TGTGCCAGAGGGGGGGAGGCGGGCTCCTACAATGAGCAGTTCTTC
.	.	TRBJ2-2	TRBV21-1	CASSKGRVGATGELFF	TGTGCCAGCAGCAAAGGGAGGGTCGGGGCCACCGGGGAGCTGTTTTTT
many	TRBD2	TRBJ2-7	TRBV23-1	CASSHPGGLAFSCEQYF	TGCGCCAGCAGTCACCCGGGGGGACTAGCATTTTCATGCGAGCAGTACTTC
.	TRBD2	TRBJ2-7	TRBV20-1	CSASELAHDEQYF	TGCAGTGCTTCGGAACTAGCGCACGACGAGCAGTACTTC
.	TRBD1	TRBJ2-7	TRBV29-1	CSALPGQGVFGQYF	TGCAGCGCCCTACCGGGACAGGGGGTATTCGGGCAGTACTTC
.	.	TRBJ2-7	TRBV15	CATSRDRGGLGHEQYF	TGTGCCACCAGCAGAGATAGGGGGGGGTTGGGACACGAGCAGTACTTC
few	.	TRBJ2-3	TRBV25-1	CASSDGGSSTDTQYF	TGTGCCAGCAGTGACGGAGGCTCTAGCACAGATACGCAGTATTTT
.	.	TRBJ2-7	TRBV12-3/TRBV12-4	CASSLTLWAYEQYF	TGTGCCAGCAGTTTAACCCTATGGGCCTACGAGCAGTACTTC
few	.	TRBJ1-1	TRBV9	CASTVADDQNTEAFF	TGTGCCAGCACCGTAGCAGACGATCAGAACACTGAAGCTTTCTTT
.	TRBD2	TRBJ2-3	TRBV20-1	CSARDPLGERGGQVDTQYF	TGCAGTGCTAGAGACCCCCTCGGGGAGCGGGGGGGCCAGGTAGATACGCAGTATTTT
.	.	TRBJ1-5	TRBV4-1	CASSQEPRQGSQPQHF	TGCGCCAGCAGCCAAGAGCCGCGGCAGGGGTCTCAGCCCCAGCATTTT
.	.	TRBJ2-4	TRBV12-3/TRBV12-4	CASSLGRDIQYF	TGTGCCAGCAGTTTGGGGCGGGACATTCAGTACTTC
few	.	TRBJ2-5	TRBV29-1	CSVRDLETQYF	TGCAGCGTTCGGGACCTAGAGACCCAGTACTTC
.	.	TRBJ2-1	TRBV29-1	CSVEEAYNEQFF	TGCAGCGTTGAGGAGGCGTACAATGAGCAGTTCTTC
many	TRBD2	TRBJ2-1	TRBV7-6	CASSLKAREGRGSYNEQFF	TGTGCCAGCAGCTTAAAGGCGCGGGAGGGCCGAGGGTCCTACAATGAGCAGTTCTTC
many	.	TRBJ2-3	TRBV6-6	CASSYISTDTQYF	TGTGCCAGCAGTTATATAAGCACAGATACGCAGTATTTT
.	.	TRBJ2-7	TRBV4-1	CASSQGWGSSPYEQYF	TGCGCCAGCAGCCAAGGGTGGGGCTCATCCCCCTACGAGCAGTACTTC
.	.	TRBJ1-1	TRBV20-1	CSASGQGLSNTEAFF	TGCAGTGCTAGCGGGCAAGGCCTAAGCAACACTGAAGCTTTCTTT
.	.	TRBJ1-5	TRBV9	CASSVAVGQPQHF	TGTGCCAGCAGCGTAGCAGTCGGACAGCCCCAGCATTTT
few	TRBD2	TRBJ2-7	TRBV19	CASSLAGVYEQYF	TGTGCCAGTTCTCTAGCGGGAGTCTACGAGCAGTACTTC
.	TRBD2	TRBJ2-3	TRBV20-1	CSAKSGGSTDTQYF	TGCAGTGCAAAGAGCGGGGGCAGCACAGATACGCAGTATTTT
few	.	TRBJ1-3	TRBV3-1	CASSPGTRSGNTIYF	TGTGCCAGCAGCCCAGGGACTCGCTCTGGAAACACCATATATTTT
few	.	TRBJ2-7	TRBV7-2	CASSLFPPEQYF	TGTGCCAGCAGCTTATTCCCCCCGGAGCAGTACTTC
.	.	TRBJ1-3	TRBV6-5	CASSYAVGKVEPGNTIYF	TGTGCCAGCAGTTACGCCGTAGGAAAGGTCGAGCCTGGAAACACCATATATTTT
many	.	TRBJ1-2	TRBV7-9	CASSTAPGSGLDGYTF	TGTGCCAGCAGCACCGCCCCTGGATCGGGGCTGGATGGCTACACCTTC
.	.	TRBJ1-2	TRBV9	CASSPGGRDNTDYGYTF	TGTGCCAGCAGCCCAGGAGGGCGAGACAACACCGACTATGGCTACACCTTC
few	TRBD2	TRBJ2-1	TRBV20-1	CSARVSGRYNEQFF	TGCAGTGCTAGAGTTAGCGGGAGATACAATGAGCAGTTCTTC
.	.	TRBJ2-7	TRBV20-1	CSARGKQGYEQYF	TGCAGTGCTAGAGGGAAACAGGGCTACGAGCAGTACTTC
.	TRBD2	TRBJ2-5	TRBV29-1	CSVEEVTSGRRETQYF	TGCAGCGTTGAAGAGGTGACTAGCGGGAGGCGGGAGACCCAGTACTTC
.	.	TRBJ2-7	TRBV19	CASRGRGTYEQYF	TGTGCCAGTAGGGGCAGGGGAACCTACGAGCAGTACTTC
few	.	TRBJ1-5	TRBV29-1	CSVEGQDSNQPQHF	TGCAGCGTTGAAGGTCAGGATAGCAATCAGCCCCAGCATTTT
.	TRBD1	TRBJ1-2	TRBV15	CATSREAGGRYGYTF	TGTGCCACCAGCAGAGAGGCAGGGGGCCGCTATGGCTACACCTTC
.	.	TRBJ2-2	TRBV4-3	CASSHKRTGELFF	TGCGCCAGCAGCCACAAAAGGACCGGGGAGCTGTTTTTT
.	.	TRBJ1-1	TRBV30	CAWSPGGTEAFF	TGTGCCTGGAGTCCCGGGGGGACTGAAGCTTTCTTT
few	.	TRBJ2-5	TRBV12-3/TRBV12-4	CASSGIKNGETQYF	TGTGCCAGCAGCGGGATTAAAAATGGAGAGACCCAGTACTTC
few	.	TRBJ2-3	TRBV24-1	CATSDFREKSTDTQYF	TGTGCCACCAGTGATTTCCGAGAGAAAAGCACAGATACGCAGTATTTT
.	.	TRBJ1-4	TRBV7-9	CASSLRQAEEKLFF	TGTGCCAGCAGCTTACGGCAGGCGGAGGAAAAACTGTTTTTT
few	TRBD2	TRBJ2-3	TRBV6-1	CASSDVGGGGHTDTQYF	TGTGCCAGCAGTGATGTTGGCGGGGGGGGGCACACAGATACGCAGTATTTT
.	.	TRBJ2-3	TRBV20-1	CSASSDSVYTDTQYF	TGCAGTGCTAGCTCGGACAGTGTCTACACAGATACGCAGTATTTT
.	.	TRBJ1-6	TRBV2	CASSDGVGNSPLHF	TGTGCCAGCAGTGATGGGGTAGGGAATTCACCCCTCCACTTT
few	.	TRBJ2-7	TRBV4-1	CASSQDDITGFAEQYF	TGCGCCAGCAGCCAAGATGACATAACAGGGTTTGCAGAGCAGTACTTC
few	.	TRBJ2-1	TRBV20-1	CSAMARAYNEQFF	TGCAGTGCTATGGCCAGAGCCTACAATGAGCAGTTCTTC
.	.	TRBJ2-7	TRBV4-1	CASSQGSSSYEQYF	TGCGCCAGCAGCCAAGGCAGTAGCTCCTACGAGCAGTACTTC
once	TRBD1	TRBJ2-7	TRBV30	CAWSVGQGAYEQYF	TGTGCCTGGAGTGTAGGACAGGGGGCCTACGAGCAGTACTTC
.	TRBD2	TRBJ2-1	TRBV20-1	CSARTPGTSIDNEQFF	TGCAGTGCTAGGACCCCCGGGACTAGTATTGACAATGAGCAGTTCTTC
.	.	TRBJ2-3	TRBV29-1	CSAEGGLADTQYF	TGCAGCGCTGAGGGGGGGCTCGCAGATACGCAGTATTTT
few	.	TRBJ1-1	TRBV27	CASSLRGDGTEAFF	TGTGCCAGCAGCCTGCGGGGGGACGGCACTGAAGCTTTCTTT
.	.	TRBJ2-2	TRBV19	CASRPIYTGELFF	TGTGCCAGTAGACCTATTTACACCGGGGAGCTGTTTTTT
few	.	TRBJ2-1	TRBV7-9	CASSGPTGRGEQFF	TGTGCCAGCAGTGGACCTACCGGCCGGGGAGAGCAGTTCTTC
few	TRBD1	TRBJ2-7	TRBV7-7	CASSPDGTGYHEQYF	TGTGCTAGCAGCCCGGATGGGACAGGGTATCACGAGCAGTACTTC
.	.	TRBJ2-1	TRBV20-1	CSAREQQVSSYNEQFF	TGCAGTGCTAGAGAACAACAGGTTAGCTCCTACAATGAGCAGTTCTTC
.	.	TRBJ2-2	TRBV5-1	CASSLEDGRDAGELFF	TGCGCCAGCAGCTTGGAGGATGGGCGGGATGCCGGGGAGCTGTTTTTT
.	TRBD1	TRBJ1-6	TRBV5-6	CASSLEGRGRITPLHF	TGTGCCAGCAGCTTGGAGGGAAGGGGGCGCATTACACCCCTCCACTTT
.	TRBD2	TRBJ2-1	TRBV12-3/TRBV12-4	CASSSTAGGPYNEQFF	TGTGCCAGCAGTTCCACAGCGGGGGGCCCTTACAATGAGCAGTTCTTC
few	.	TRBJ1-2	TRBV5-1	CASSLVRQLGYTF	TGCGCCAGCAGCTTGGTCCGACAGCTTGGCTACACCTTC